These 6 T cell receptor beta chains were all obtained from the same sample, sequenced in a study of a mutant IDH1 vaccine in newly diagnosed glioma. The time point denotes: week 47, end of study. Vaccination comprised doses that each held 300 ug of mutant IDH1 20-mer peptide, plus topical imiquimod. These receptors' targets are unknown. The table came from immunoSEQ multiplex PCR; TCRdb's copy has only in-frame clones and leaves some out. Altogether about 83,000 clones are present, around four fifths being singletons, with the ten largest covering 5% to 6.5%. The sequencing here drew on PBMCs, taken from a glioma patient whose treatment included an IDH1 peptide vaccine. Receptors were obtained from a man aged 35 to 55 with glioma.

In its sample, this clone was seen once. The chain is built from TRBV19 and TRBJ1-2, with 7 positions matching TRBD1. The trim removed 0 bases at V and 0 bases at J, leaving 4 bases unmatched. This CDR3 region has 16 residues. From germline, CDR1 is LNHDA and CDR2 SQIVND (reference sequence). DNA of the CDR3: TGTGCCAGTAGTATAGATCGACAGGGAGCTAACTATGGCTACACCTTC. It translates to CASSIDRQGANYGYTF. The full variable domain, rest sourced from reference TRBV19 and TRBJ1-2, is DGGITQSPKYLFRKEGQNVTLSCEQNLNHDAMYWYRQDPGQGLRLIYYSQIVNDFQKGDIAEGYSVSREKKESFPLTVTSAQKNPTAFYLCASSIDRQGANYGYTFGSGTRLTVV.

In DNA, the CDR3 is TGTGCCAGCAGCTTGGGCTCCCCCACGGGACAGGGTGTTGGAAAACTGTTTTTT. This encodes CASSLGSPTGQGVGKLFF. The chain uses TRBV5-4 and TRBJ1-4; 9 nucleotides match TRBD1. V dropped 0 bases and J dropped 10; count of bases not matched to a gene: 16. CDR1 is SGHNT and CDR2 is YYREEE in the germline V gene (reference sequence). The CDR3 is 18 amino acids.

The chain's CDR3 is CASRGVPNQPQHF. The CDR3 DNA reads as TGTGCCAGCCGGGGAGTTCCCAATCAGCCCCAGCATTTT. The chain combines TRBV28 with TRBJ1-5; D unclear. This CDR3 spans 13 amino acids. The germline V gene encodes CDR1 MDHEN and CDR2 SYDVKM. V shed 8 bases and J shed 3 bases, with 11 bases lying between them.

V is TRBV6-5 and J is TRBJ2-7; TRBD2 agrees at 7 bases. With V trimmed by 7 bases and J by 6 bases, 6 bases remained unmatched. The CDR3 has 12 amino acids. CDR1 MNHEY and CDR2 SVGAGI come from the germline V gene. Here the CDR3 DNA reads TGTGCCAGCATCAAACCGGGGGGCGAGCAGTACTTC. The encoded protein is CASIKPGGEQYF.

The CDR3, as DNA: TGTGCCAGCAGGGCAGGGGTTACCTACGAGCAGTACTTC. This sequence encodes CASRAGVTYEQYF. The chain carries TRBV28 and TRBJ2-7, with D perhaps matching TRBD1 (6 bases). V was pared by 6 bases and J by 2 bases, with 11 bases between. Germline CDR1 reads MDHEN; CDR2 reads SYDVKM. This CDR3 has 13 residues.

The rearrangement links TRBV18 to TRBJ2-5, with 9 bases fitting TRBD1. V gave up 4 bases and J gave up 5 bases; unmatched junction bases: 2. CDR3 length: 13 residues. Germline CDR1 is KGHSH and CDR2 is LQKENI. The CDR3 reads CASSRQGGETQYF. The CDR3, as DNA: TGTGCCAGCTCACGACAGGGGGGCGAGACCCAGTACTTC.